A single T cell receptor beta chain is shown here with its context. The assay was immunoSEQ multiplex PCR, and TCRdb's table has in-frame clones only and misses some. The sample comprises almost 200,000 clones, 70% to 90% of which are singletons, and about 0.81% rests with the top ten. This sample was included in a study of blood T cell repertoires in COVID-19. Study at large: The samples span acute and convalescent COVID-19 from the United States, Italy and Spain.

The CDR3 is 15 amino acids. V lost 2 bases and J lost 4; bases outside the gene matches: 6. Germline lookup yields CDR1 MNHEY and CDR2 SVGAGI. The specimen sequenced was peripheral blood. The sequence was obtained from a woman aged 70-85 years with acute or convalescent COVID-19. This chain links TRBV6-5 with TRBJ1-1, with TRBD1 identical over 8 bases. CDR3 loop: CASSYQPRGLTEAFF. The CDR3 nucleotides read TGTGCCAGCAGTTACCAGCCCAGGGGGCTCACTGAAGCTTTCTTT.